These 4 T cell receptor beta chains were all obtained from the same sample, sequenced in a study of blood T cell repertoires in COVID-19. This table comes from immunoSEQ multiplex PCR, and its TCRdb copy is limited to in-frame clones, with some not included. The sample shows over 200,000 clones, roughly 91% of them seen only once. Source material: PBMCs or T cells enriched from blood (not recorded which). The receptors shown here come from a man in his forties who had recovered from COVID-19.

The chain carries TRBV2 and TRBJ1-5; 11 bases fit TRBD1. This CDR3 is built from 15 residues. Trimming removed 7 bases from V and 5 bases from J; junction bases left unmatched: 7. Germline CDR1 is SNHLY and CDR2 is FYNNEI. The CDR3 here is CASNLDRGHDQPQHF. Here the CDR3 DNA reads TGTGCCAGCAATCTGGACAGGGGGCATGATCAGCCCCAGCATTTT.

This chain connects TRBV12-5 to TRBJ2-1, with unresolved D. This CDR3 has 15 amino acids. The germline V gene encodes CDR1 LGHNT and CDR2 FRNRAP. V lost 6 bases to trimming and J lost 3 bases, with 15 bases between them. The CDR3 sequence: CASGTPPNLYNEQFF. CDR3 sequence (DNA): TGTGCTAGTGGGACTCCCCCGAATCTCTACAATGAGCAGTTCTTC.

The chain employs TRBV19 and TRBJ1-5; D is unclear. The germline CDR1 and CDR2 sequences are LNHDA and SQIVND (reference sequence). The V end was cut by 6 bases, the J end by 4 bases, with 16 bases between. This CDR3 has 15 amino acids. CDR3 loop: CASSQPLGGNQPQHF. CDR3 coding DNA: TGTGCCAGTAGCCAACCACTTGGCGGAAATCAGCCCCAGCATTTT.

The chain employs TRBV7-9 and TRBJ2-7; D is unresolved. Germline V gene sequence: CDR1 SEHNR, CDR2 FQNEAQ (reference sequence). V was pared by 5 bases and J by 1 base, with 9 bases between. This CDR3 has 13 residues. CDR3 amino acids: CASSPRLSYEQYF. CDR3 sequence (DNA): TGTGCCAGCAGCCCCAGGTTATCCTACGAGCAGTACTTC.